This passage covers 23 T cell receptor beta chains from one sample sequenced in a study of tumor and adjacent non-tumor tissue in lung cancer. No cell sorting was done before RNA was extracted from the tissue. Three rounds of nested PCR, following a modified ARM-PCR protocol, produced the TCRbeta library. TCRdb re-analysed the multiplex PCR reads in MiXCR, keeping a single row per CDR3 protein. The sample consists of 65,000 to 90,000 distinct CDR3 sequences, around 85% of them appearing once. The sample was lung tumor tissue. These receptors came from a woman between 45 and 65 years old with non-small cell lung cancer.

This clonotype was seen many times. V and J are TRBV10-3 and TRBJ2-7; D might be TRBD2 (5 bases). CDR3 size: 13 residues. V lost 0 bases and J 7 bases, leaving 10 bases between the germline ends. Germline V gene sequence: CDR1 ENHRY, CDR2 SYGVKD. The CDR3, as DNA: TGTGCCATCAGTGAGTCGCGGGCTAATGAGCAGTACTTC. It codes for CAISESRANEQYF.

For this clonotype: A junction end diverges from the germline sequence, so it may reflect a read error. The rearrangement links TRBV29-1 to TRBJ2-2; 13 nucleotides match TRBD2. In germline, CDR1 is SQVTM, CDR2 ANQGSEA. This CDR3 has 16 residues. CDR3 sequence: CSVGLAGGFVTRELFF. The CDR3 DNA is TGCAGCGTTGGACTAGCGGGAGGCTTTGTCACCCGGGAGCTATTTTTT.

V gene TRBV20-1 combines with J gene TRBJ2-7; tentatively, D is TRBD1 (5 bases). This CDR3 region has 13 residues. V was clipped by 5 bases and J by 4 bases, with 15 bases between them. Looked up from germline, CDR1 is DFQATT and CDR2 is SNEGSKA (reference sequence). The CDR3 coding sequence is TGCAGTGCTTCCATAGGGGTAGAATACGAGCAGTACTTC. It codes for CSASIGVEYEQYF.

This clonotype came up many times. The rearrangement uses TRBV10-3 and TRBJ2-1, with D perhaps being TRBD1 or TRBD2 (5 bases each). The length of the CDR3 is 14 residues. V was cut by 0 bases and J by 5 bases, with 8 bases left in between. CDR1 and CDR2 (germline): ENHRY, SYGVKD. The CDR3 sequence: CAISESVGHNEQFF. CDR3 in DNA: TGTGCCATCAGTGAGTCTGTGGGACACAATGAGCAGTTCTTC.

To note about this clonotype: The junction and the germline gene differ at one end; a read error may be behind it. The chain recombines TRBV20-1 with TRBJ2-7; 7 bases fit TRBD2. CDR3 length: 13 residues. The germline CDR1 and CDR2 sequences are DFQATT and SNEGSKA (reference sequence). The CDR3 nucleotides read TGCAGTACTATGACTAGCCGAATATACGAGCAATACTTC. Protein: CSTMTSRIYEQYF.

This clonotype was seen more than once but under ten times. This chain uses TRBV29-1 with TRBJ2-3, with unresolved D. The ends were cut back, 6 bases at V and 4 bases at J, with 11 bases in the middle. CDR1 is SQVTM, CDR2 ANQGSEA, per germline. This CDR3 contains 12 residues. CDR3 residues: CSVDQWADTQYF. Written as DNA, the CDR3 is TGCAGCGTCGACCAGTGGGCAGATACGCAGTATTTT.

On this clonotype itself: Germline and junction disagree at one end, which may indicate a read error. The chain joins TRBV6-6 to TRBJ1-1; D remains ambiguous. Germline V gene sequence: CDR1 MNHNY, CDR2 SVGAGI (reference sequence). CDR3 length: 12 amino acids. The CDR3, as DNA: TGTGCCAGCAGTCCCTTCAACACTGAATCTCTCTTT. Its translation is CASSPFNTESLF.

The V and J genes are TRBV19 and TRBJ2-5; 8 nucleotides match TRBD2. Germline-derived CDR1 and CDR2 are LNHDA and SQIVND (reference sequence). This CDR3 comprises 17 residues. Trimming cost V 5 bases and J 4 bases; bases outside gene matches: 15. Written as DNA, the CDR3 is TGTGCCAGTAGTCCGACGGCGGGAGGAGTATCGTCAGAGACCCAGTACTTC. This sequence encodes CASSPTAGGVSSETQYF.

Details on this clonotype: The junction and the germline gene differ at one end; a read error may be behind it. The chain carries TRBV20-1 and TRBJ2-7, with D perhaps being TRBD1 or TRBD2 (5 bases each). The germline gives CDR1 DFQATT, CDR2 SNEGSKA (reference sequence). The CDR3 loop spans 15 amino acids. This chain's CDR3 is CSVRDLRDDSYERYF. The CDR3 DNA reads as TGCAGTGTTAGAGATCTCAGGGACGACTCCTACGAGCGGTACTTC.

The rearrangement joins TRBV20-1 to TRBJ1-2, with D unresolved. With 0 bases removed from V and 4 bases from J, the gap between germline ends came to 12 bases. The CDR3 loop spans 14 amino acids. Germline CDR1 is DFQATT and CDR2 is SNEGSKA (reference sequence). CDR3 residues: CSAREIVGGYGYTF. As DNA, the CDR3 is TGCAGTGCTAGAGAGATAGTGGGAGGCTATGGCTACACCTTC.

In the case of this clonotype: At one end, the junction sequence differs from germline, possibly due to a read error. The chain couples TRBV12-3 or TRBV12-4 to TRBJ2-2; D ambiguous. The CDR3 is made up of 13 amino acids. The CDR3 loop is CASIERNTEELFF. DNA for the CDR3: TGTGCCAGCATCGAGAGGAACACCGAGGAGCTATTTTTT.

This clonotype showed up just a few times. An end of the junction does not agree with germline; a read error may underlie this. The J gene is TRBJ2-3, the V gene TRBV6-5; either TRBD1 or TRBD2 may supply D (5 bases each). The CDR3 consists of 16 residues. CDR1 is MNHEY, CDR2 SVGAGI, per germline. CDR3 amino acids: CSSSYSHTGRTDTQYF. The DNA of the CDR3 is TGTTCCAGCAGTTACTCGCATACGGGACGCACAGATACGCAGTATTTT.

The V call is TRBV11-2, the J call TRBJ1-1; D unresolved. Trimming removed 4 bases at V and 9 bases at J, with 21 bases between. The CDR3 is 15 residues long. Germline CDR1 reads SGHAT; CDR2 reads FQNNGV. For the CDR3, the DNA is TGTGCCAGCAGCTCGACCAACTCAGGACCGCTGAAAGCTTTCTTT. Amino acids: CASSSTNSGPLKAFF.

The gene calls are TRBV20-1 and TRBJ2-2, with D possibly TRBD1 on 5 matching bases. The ends were cut back, 1 base at V and 6 bases at J, with 18 bases in the middle. The CDR3 has 16 amino acids. The germline V gene has CDR1 DFQATT and CDR2 SNEGSKA (reference sequence). The CDR3 DNA reads TGCAGTGCTAGAGGGATAAGACAGAGGTCCGCCGGGGAGCTGTTTTTT. Its translation is CSARGIRQRSAGELFF.

This clonotype was seen many times. A read error may be the cause here, since a much bigger clone is one base away. This chain uses TRBV6-2 or TRBV6-3 with TRBJ2-1, with TRBD2 identical over 7 bases. The CDR3 runs 14 residues. Germline V gives CDR1 MNHEY, CDR2 SVGEGT. The chain's CDR3 is CASRPGGTNNGQFF. The CDR3 DNA follows: TGTGCCAGCAGGCCGGGAGGTACTAACAATGGGCAGTTCTTC.

Remarks on this clonotype: An end of the junction does not agree with germline; a read error may underlie this. The chain has TRBV11-2 and TRBJ2-1; D remains ambiguous. Germline lookup yields CDR1 SGHAT and CDR2 FQNNGV. The CDR3 extends over 12 amino acids. The CDR3 spells CGSSPSGNEQFF. In nucleotides, the CDR3 is TGTGGCAGCAGTCCCTCCGGAAATGAGCAGTTCTTC.

This clonotype is large (0.1 to 1%) in the sample. This chain links TRBV12-3 or TRBV12-4 with TRBJ2-3; D is unclear. The CDR3 consists of 15 residues. Between the trimmed V and J ends, which lost 1 base and 0 bases, there was a span of 8 bases. The CDR3 coding sequence is TGTGCCAGCAGTTTAGAGACACTAAGCACAGATACGCAGTATTTT. It specifies CASSLETLSTDTQYF.

The rearrangement uses TRBV4-1 and TRBJ1-4; possibly TRBD1 for D (5 bases). This CDR3 region has 14 residues. V was pared by 5 bases and J by 3 bases, with 10 bases between. In germline, CDR1 is MGHRA, CDR2 YSYEKL. The CDR3 spells CASSRQWSNEKLFF. CDR3 coding DNA: TGCGCCAGCAGCAGACAGTGGTCTAATGAAAAACTGTTTTTT.

With respect to this clonotype: A junction boundary mismatches the germline segment, possibly from a read error. This sequence joins TRBV6-1 and TRBJ1-1; TRBD1 is a possible D gene (6 bases). The CDR3 length is 15 residues. The germline V gene has CDR1 MNHNS and CDR2 SASEGT. CDR3 sequence reads: CASSGRTGGNTGASF. Here the CDR3 DNA reads TGTGCCAGCAGCGGGCGTACGGGGGGCAACACTGGAGCTTCCTTT.

The rearrangement links TRBV6-1 to TRBJ1-5; D uncertain. V lost 10 bases and J 5 bases, leaving 15 bases between the germline ends. The CDR3 has 13 residues. From germline, CDR1 is MNHNS and CDR2 SASEGT. As DNA, the CDR3 is TGTGCCACTTCGACCGGGTCTGATCAGCCCCAGCATTTT. Encoded protein: CATSTGSDQPQHF.

Comment on this clonotype: An end of the junction does not agree with germline; a read error may underlie this. The rearrangement links TRBV10-3 to TRBJ2-1; TRBD2 matches at 12 bases. Per germline, CDR1 ENHRY and CDR2 SYGVKD. The CDR3 contains 17 residues. In nucleotides, the CDR3 is TGTGCCGCCTCACGGCTAGCGGGAGGGAGGTCCTGCAATGAGCAGTTCTTC. Translating gives CAASRLAGGRSCNEQFF.

On this clonotype itself: The CDR3 does not end in the conserved phenylalanine or tryptophan, so this is likely a read error. The DNA is omitted, as the CDR3 cannot be located on it reliably, and the CDR3 follows TCRdb's listing. The chain uses TRBV20-1 and TRBJ2-1; the table's TRBD1 call for D was not verified on the DNA. The germline CDR1 and CDR2 sequences are DFQATT and SNEGSKA (reference sequence). A total of 16 residues make up the CDR3, ends included. The CDR3: CSAPIHLANWGNEQFI.

The chain combines TRBV29-1 with TRBJ2-5; TRBD2 might be the D (6 bases). The CDR3 consists of 16 residues. The V gene lost 3 bases and the J gene lost 6 bases, with 23 bases spanning the gap. The germline CDR1 and CDR2 sequences are SQVTM and ANQGSEA. The CDR3 nucleotides read TGCAGCGTTGAGGGGGGAACTATCGGGGTTCAACAGACCCAGTACTTC. Translating gives CSVEGGTIGVQQTQYF. The full variable domain, in which reference TRBV29-1 and TRBJ2-5 provide the parts outside the CDR3, is SAVISQKPSRDICQRGTSLTIQCQVDSQVTMMFWYRQQPGQSLTLIATANQGSEATYESGFVIDKFPISRPNLTFSTLTVSNMSPEDSSIYLCSVEGGTIGVQQTQYFGPGTRLLVL.